The rows below give T cell receptor beta chains drawn from one sample of a study of response to subunit inactivated influenza vaccine. Via MiXCR, TCRdb re-called the RT-PCR reads, giving one row per CDR3 protein. The table records hundreds of thousands of distinct CDR3 sequences, 13% to 15% of them present only once. The source was PBMCs from blood, collected 14 to 15 days before vaccination. These receptors were taken from a man aged 45 to 65 who received an inactivated influenza vaccine. CDR3s include the opening cysteine and the closing phenylalanine or tryptophan. The order of the fields is J gene, V gene, D gene, clone size, CDR3 DNA, CDR3 protein. D genes are given only for firm matches. A row's size may be missing; if present it is once, few, many or a size class.

J: TRBJ2-5; V: TRBV18; D: .; size: .; DNA: TGTGCCAGCTCACAAATCGGGCGGCAAGAGACCCAGTACTTC; CDR3: CASSQIGRQETQYF
J: TRBJ2-3; V: TRBV7-9; D: .; size: few; DNA: TGTGCCAGCAGCGGGCAGGGCCAAACCACAGATACGCAGTATTTT; CDR3: CASSGQGQTTDTQYF
J: TRBJ2-6; V: TRBV28; D: .; size: .; DNA: TGTGCCAGTCAGCCAGGGGTAACTGGGGCCAACGTCCTGACTTTC; CDR3: CASQPGVTGANVLTF
J: TRBJ2-7; V: TRBV6-2/TRBV6-3; D: .; size: .; DNA: TGTGCCAGCAGCCCCATACCGGGACACCACCACGAGCAGTACTTC; CDR3: CASSPIPGHHHEQYF
J: TRBJ1-6; V: TRBV5-6; D: TRBD1; size: many; DNA: TGTGCCAGCAGCTTGGGGGACAGGAGTTCACCCCTCCACTTT; CDR3: CASSLGDRSSPLHF
J: TRBJ2-2; V: TRBV5-1; D: TRBD2; size: .; DNA: TGCGCCAGCAGCTTGGCTACTAGCGGAGCGAACACCGGGGAGCTGTTTTTT; CDR3: CASSLATSGANTGELFF
J: TRBJ2-2; V: TRBV20-1; D: .; size: .; DNA: TGCAGTGCTAGAGCGCCCTCCGGGCTCAGAGGCTCACCCGTCGGGGAGCTGTTTTTT; CDR3: CSARAPSGLRGSPVGELFF
J: TRBJ2-5; V: TRBV20-1; D: .; size: few; DNA: TGCAGTGCCTCAAGACCTAGCTCAGAGACCCAGTACTTC; CDR3: CSASRPSSETQYF
J: TRBJ2-3; V: TRBV14; D: .; size: .; DNA: TGTGCCAGCAGCCAAGGGACTCGGGGGAGCACAGATACGCAGTATTTT; CDR3: CASSQGTRGSTDTQYF
J: TRBJ2-3; V: TRBV29-1; D: TRBD1; size: .; DNA: TGCAGCGTTGAAGCCGTTGGACAGGGGGTTACAGATACGCAGTATTTT; CDR3: CSVEAVGQGVTDTQYF
J: TRBJ2-7; V: TRBV3-1; D: TRBD2; size: .; DNA: TGTGCCAGCAGCCAAGAGACTAGCGGGGGTCACGAGCAGTACTTC; CDR3: CASSQETSGGHEQYF
J: TRBJ1-1; V: TRBV9; D: .; size: .; DNA: TGTGCCAGCAGCGTAGCTCCGGGGGCAGAAACTGAAGCTTTCTTT; CDR3: CASSVAPGAETEAFF
J: TRBJ2-3; V: TRBV10-3; D: .; size: .; DNA: TGTGCCATCAGTGACCGCAGCACACAATCCACGCAGTATTTT; CDR3: CAISDRSTQSTQYF
J: TRBJ2-2; V: TRBV28; D: .; size: .; DNA: TGTGCCAGCAGCGTGGGGCGCGGGGAGCTGTTTTTT; CDR3: CASSVGRGELFF
J: TRBJ2-3; V: TRBV2; D: .; size: .; DNA: TGTACCATCGGCACGGCGGGCACAGATACGCAGTATTTT; CDR3: CTIGTAGTDTQYF
J: TRBJ2-3; V: TRBV7-9; D: .; size: .; DNA: TGTGCCAGCAGCTTGGGAGACAGGCCCAGCACAGATACGCAGTATTTT; CDR3: CASSLGDRPSTDTQYF
J: TRBJ1-4; V: TRBV14; D: TRBD1; size: few; DNA: TGTGCCAGCAACAGGGGCCGAGAAAAACTGTTTTTT; CDR3: CASNRGREKLFF
J: TRBJ1-1; V: TRBV29-1; D: .; size: many; DNA: TGCAGCGTTGTTGAGGGTACGAACACTGAAGCTTTCTTT; CDR3: CSVVEGTNTEAFF
J: TRBJ2-6; V: TRBV6-1; D: .; size: many; DNA: TGTGCCAGCGGACAGATACTCGACTCTGGGGCCAACGTCCTGACTTTC; CDR3: CASGQILDSGANVLTF
J: TRBJ2-7; V: TRBV5-1; D: .; size: few; DNA: TGCGCCAGCAGCTTAGGTGGGTCCCACTCCTACGAGCAGTACTTC; CDR3: CASSLGGSHSYEQYF
J: TRBJ2-7; V: TRBV28; D: TRBD1; size: many; DNA: TGTGCCAGCAGTTCCTTCACGGACAGGGGTAAGGAGCAGTACTTC; CDR3: CASSSFTDRGKEQYF
J: TRBJ2-3; V: TRBV27; D: .; size: .; DNA: TGTGTCAGCAGCCGACCTCTCCCCACAGATACGCAGTATTTT; CDR3: CVSSRPLPTDTQYF
J: TRBJ2-1; V: TRBV12-3/TRBV12-4; D: TRBD2; size: many; DNA: TGTGCCAGCAGCCGAGCGGGGGGGCCGTACAATGAGCAGTTCTTC; CDR3: CASSRAGGPYNEQFF
J: TRBJ2-1; V: TRBV7-2; D: TRBD1; size: few; DNA: TGTGCCAGCAGCCAAAGACAGGGGGGACCCAATGAGCAGTTCTTC; CDR3: CASSQRQGGPNEQFF
J: TRBJ2-7; V: TRBV12-3/TRBV12-4; D: TRBD2; size: few; DNA: TGTGCCAGCAGACTAGCGGGAGTAGGGTCCTACGAGCAGTACTTC; CDR3: CASRLAGVGSYEQYF
J: TRBJ2-2; V: TRBV7-9; D: TRBD1; size: many; DNA: TGTGCCAGCAGCTCCCCCCAGGGGGTGGACACCGGGGAGCTGTTTTTT; CDR3: CASSSPQGVDTGELFF
J: TRBJ2-2; V: TRBV12-3/TRBV12-4; D: .; size: many; DNA: TGTGCCAGCAGTTTGACAGGCCAGACGAACACCGGGGAGCTGTTTTTT; CDR3: CASSLTGQTNTGELFF
J: TRBJ2-5; V: TRBV15; D: TRBD1; size: .; DNA: TGTGCCACCAGCAGCCAGGACAGGGTCCAAGAGACCCAGTACTTC; CDR3: CATSSQDRVQETQYF
J: TRBJ2-5; V: TRBV24-1; D: .; size: few; DNA: TGTGCCACCAGTGATGACGCATATCAAGAGACCCAGTACTTC; CDR3: CATSDDAYQETQYF
J: TRBJ1-6; V: TRBV18; D: TRBD1; size: .; DNA: TGTGCCAGCTCACCGCCGCAGGGGGCCAGTAGACTCCTCCACTTT; CDR3: CASSPPQGASRLLHF
J: TRBJ2-6; V: TRBV6-4; D: .; size: .; DNA: TGTGCCAGCAGTGAAGAGGGTGGGGACGTCCTGACTTTC; CDR3: CASSEEGGDVLTF